The next 18 T cell receptor beta chains were all read from a single sample in a study of identical twins. TCRdb re-derived calls from the 5' RACE reads in MiXCR, one entry per CDR3 protein. The sample has 500,000 to 600,000 distinct CDR3 sequences; less than 25% are singletons. The data were also submitted as part of a second study, on T cells expressing NK-cell markers.

Material for sequencing was CD4+ T cells sorted from blood. All receptors come from a woman aged 18-30 years in good health.

This clonotype was seen repeatedly, ten times or more. The gene calls are TRBV29-1 and TRBJ2-5, with 9 bases identical to TRBD1. The germline gives CDR1 SQVTM, CDR2 ANQGSEA. This CDR3 contains 15 residues. V gave up 3 bases and J gave up 5 bases; unmatched junction bases: 10. This CDR3 is CSVDMDRGVRETQYF. The CDR3 nucleotides read TGCAGCGTTGATATGGACAGGGGAGTTAGGGAGACCCAGTACTTC.

The V call is TRBV7-9, the J call TRBJ1-2, with D possibly matching TRBD1 (5 bases). Trimming took 2 bases from V and 3 from J, leaving 13 bases between them. Germline CDR1 SEHNR, CDR2 FQNEAQ (reference sequence). This CDR3 is built from 15 residues. The CDR3 DNA reads as TGTGCCAGCAGCTTAAAGGGGACGGACCACTATGGCTACACCTTC. This codes for CASSLKGTDHYGYTF.

This clonotype came up many times. This rearrangement joins TRBV6-6 to TRBJ1-5; no clear D. V dropped 5 bases and J dropped 2 bases, with 7 bases sitting between them. The CDR3 is 13 residues long. Germline V CDR1 and CDR2: MNHNY, SVGAGI (reference sequence). The CDR3 sequence: CASSPRGNQPQHF. The DNA of the CDR3 is TGTGCCAGCAGTCCACGAGGCAATCAGCCCCAGCATTTT.

V and J are TRBV5-6 and TRBJ1-3; D gene unclear. Per the germline V gene, CDR1 is SGHDT and CDR2 is YYEEEE. Deletions cut 2 bases from V and 4 bases from J, with 13 bases between. This CDR3 contains 15 residues. CDR3 nucleotides: TGTGCCAGCAGCTTAGGAGGCACTATGGGAAACACCATATATTTT. As protein: CASSLGGTMGNTIYF.

This rearrangement joins TRBV29-1 to TRBJ1-4, with D unresolved. This CDR3 contains 12 residues. The V end lost 3 bases, the J end lost 14 bases, and 16 bases lay between the germline ends. The germline V gene has CDR1 SQVTM and CDR2 ANQGSEA. CDR3 DNA sequence: TGCAGCGTTGATCCGGGCAGTGAACACCTGTTTTTT. Its protein is CSVDPGSEHLFF.

This clonotype appeared many times. The chain recombines TRBV20-1 with TRBJ2-2, with 8 positions matching TRBD2. Germline V gene sequence: CDR1 DFQATT, CDR2 SNEGSKA (reference sequence). The CDR3 loop spans 15 amino acids. J lost 0 bases, V lost 3 bases, and 3 bases had no gene match. For the CDR3, the DNA is TGCAGTGCTAGGAGTAGCGGGGCGAACACCGGGGAGCTGTTTTTT. It is translated as CSARSSGANTGELFF.

This clonotype has only a few counts. The chain has TRBV29-1 and TRBJ2-7; D remains unclear. The germline V gene has CDR1 SQVTM and CDR2 ANQGSEA. The CDR3 extends over 11 amino acids. The germline V and J ends were trimmed by 7 bases and 6 bases, with 13 bases remaining between them. CDR3 in amino acids: CSAYFSGEQYF. The DNA of the CDR3 is TGCAGCGCCTACTTTTCCGGCGAGCAGTACTTC.

This clonotype was counted a few times. The J gene is TRBJ2-1, the V gene TRBV12-3 or TRBV12-4; D may match TRBD1 or TRBD2 (5 bases each). Trimming took 1 base from V and 0 from J, leaving 13 bases between them. This CDR3 spans 17 amino acids. The CDR3 reads CASSLGGSHGSYNEQFF. For the CDR3, the DNA is TGTGCCAGCAGTTTAGGGGGGTCCCATGGCTCCTACAATGAGCAGTTCTTC.

The table lists this clonotype with a count of one. The rearrangement joins TRBV12-3 or TRBV12-4 to TRBJ2-1; D gene ambiguous. CDR3 length: 13 residues. V lost 6 bases and J 4 bases, leaving 10 bases between the germline ends. CDR3 coding DNA: TGTGCCAGCAGGCCTGGACCTTACAATGAGCAGTTCTTC. It encodes CASRPGPYNEQFF.

V gene TRBV30 combines with J gene TRBJ1-2, with D tentatively TRBD1 (5 bases). The CDR3 sequence is 12 residues long. The germline V and J ends were trimmed by 3 bases and 2 bases, with 7 bases remaining between them. The germline V gene has CDR1 GTSNPN and CDR2 SVGIG (reference sequence). DNA of the CDR3: TGTGCCTGGAGAAGGGGAAACTATGGCTACACCTTC. Its protein is CAWRRGNYGYTF. The complete variable domain, with remaining parts taken from reference TRBV30 and TRBJ1-2, reads SQTIHQWPATLVQPVGSPLSLECTVEGTSNPNLYWYRQAAGRGLQLLFYSVGIGQISSEVPQNLSASRPQDRQFILSSKKLLLSDSGFYLCAWRRGNYGYTFGSGTRLTVV.

This clonotype was seen only a few times. This chain uses TRBV7-6 with TRBJ2-1; TRBD2 agrees at 11 bases. The CDR3 loop spans 16 amino acids. The ends lost 7 bases at V and 0 bases at J; junction bases unmatched: 5. CDR1 and CDR2 from the germline V gene are SGHVS and FNYEAQ. The CDR3 loop is CASTRLAGNSYNEQFF. The CDR3 DNA follows: TGTGCCAGCACCAGACTAGCGGGGAACTCCTACAATGAGCAGTTCTTC.

This clonotype was picked up a small number of times. The chain is built from TRBV6-1 and TRBJ2-3; 10 nucleotides line up with TRBD1. The CDR3 loop spans 15 amino acids. Germline CDR1 MNHNS, CDR2 SASEGT. Trimming took 7 bases from V and 3 from J; bases not matched to a gene: 7. CDR3 region: CASTRQGARTDTQYF. The CDR3 bases are TGTGCCAGCACTAGACAGGGGGCGCGGACAGATACGCAGTATTTT.

This clonotype was found many times. The chain joins TRBV20-1 to TRBJ2-1, with TRBD2 matching over 10 bases. V gave up 3 bases and J gave up 6 bases; unmatched junction bases: 5. This CDR3 region has 14 residues. The germline CDR1 and CDR2 sequences are DFQATT and SNEGSKA (reference sequence). The CDR3 here is CSASISGGANEQFF. CDR3 DNA: TGCAGTGCTAGTATCAGCGGGGGGGCCAATGAGCAGTTCTTC.

In nucleotides, the CDR3 is TGTGCCAGCAGCTTACCCCCGGACTTCCATACGCAGTATTTT. It codes for CASSLPPDFHTQYF. This rearrangement joins TRBV7-9 to TRBJ2-3; perhaps TRBD2 as D (5 bases). This CDR3 region has 14 residues. Trimming removed 2 bases from V and 7 bases from J, with 13 bases in between. Germline CDR1 and CDR2: SEHNR and FQNEAQ (reference sequence).

This clonotype was counted ten times or more. This sequence joins TRBV5-6 and TRBJ2-1; D is perhaps TRBD1 (6 bases). The CDR3 covers 11 residues. Germline-derived CDR1 and CDR2 are SGHDT and YYEEEE. V shed 5 bases and J shed 10 bases, with 10 bases lying between them. The chain's CDR3 is CASRQQGEQFF. The CDR3 region has the DNA TGTGCCAGCAGACAACAGGGCGAGCAGTTCTTC.

V usage is TRBV10-3 and J usage is TRBJ1-1; no reliable D call. Germline lookup yields CDR1 ENHRY and CDR2 SYGVKD. The CDR3 spans 12 residues. Deletions cut 2 bases from V and 9 bases from J, with 10 bases between. As DNA, the CDR3 is TGTGCCATCAGTGAGGGGGTCAGGAAAGCTTTCTTT. Protein: CAISEGVRKAFF.

The sample holds a few counts of this clonotype. The chain uses TRBV6-2 or TRBV6-3 and TRBJ2-5; D call uncertain. This CDR3 is 12 amino acids long. The V and J ends lost 6 bases and 4 bases respectively, with 9 bases between them. Germline V CDR1 and CDR2: MNHEY, SVGEGT. The CDR3 region is CASSLRSETQYF. CDR3 sequence (DNA): TGTGCCAGCAGCCTTCGCTCAGAGACCCAGTACTTC.

Many counts were recorded for this clonotype. The DNA for the CDR3 is TGCAGCGAAGGGGGAGGTTTAGAGACCCAGTACTTC. This gives the protein CSEGGGLETQYF. The chain couples TRBV29-1 to TRBJ2-5; D may match TRBD1 or TRBD2 (6 bases each). Germline CDR1 is SQVTM and CDR2 is ANQGSEA. The V gene lost 7 bases and the J gene lost 4 bases, with 13 bases spanning the gap. The CDR3 has 12 amino acids.